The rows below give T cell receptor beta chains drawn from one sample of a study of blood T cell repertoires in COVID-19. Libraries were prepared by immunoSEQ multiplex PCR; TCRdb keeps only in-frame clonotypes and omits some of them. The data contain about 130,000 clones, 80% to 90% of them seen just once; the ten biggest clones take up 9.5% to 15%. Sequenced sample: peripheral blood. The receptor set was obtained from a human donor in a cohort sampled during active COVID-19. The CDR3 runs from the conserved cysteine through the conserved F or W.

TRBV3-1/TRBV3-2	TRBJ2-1	CASSHAVAGSSYNEQFF
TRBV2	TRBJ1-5	CASSGDTGINQPQHF
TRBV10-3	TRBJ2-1	CAITAGGLGNEQFF
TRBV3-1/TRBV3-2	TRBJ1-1	CASSLGTGMNTEAFF
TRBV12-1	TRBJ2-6	CASSFGGTGISGANVLTF
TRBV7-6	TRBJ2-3	CASSLGGGGAADTQYF
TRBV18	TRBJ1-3	CASSPTVAGGPGEGNTIYF
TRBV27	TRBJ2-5	CASSLYGGGGTQYF
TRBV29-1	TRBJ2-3	CSVGTSGGRFNTQYF
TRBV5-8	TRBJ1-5	CASSFSGISNQPQHF
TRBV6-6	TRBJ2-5	CASTSGSQGGTQYF
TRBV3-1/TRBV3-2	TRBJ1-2	CASSQADTGYTF
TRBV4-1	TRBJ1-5	CASSQRTGGNQPQHF
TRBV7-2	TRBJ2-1	CASSLNTGGEQFF
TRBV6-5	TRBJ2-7	CASSYGTSGVYEQYF
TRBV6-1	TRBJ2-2	CASSEGRGTGELFF